This T cell receptor beta chain was found in a study of T cells in pancreatic ductal adenocarcinoma (dated by TCRdb to the late 2010s). Broadly, across the study: Surgically resected pancreatic ductal adenocarcinoma specimens were analyzed for the quantity, spatial distribution, and characteristics of both suppressive cells and tumor-infiltrating CD8+ T cells, an effort aimed at clarifying the adaptive T-cell response occurring naturally.

The immunoSEQ hsTCRB kit was used to amplify TCR beta CDR3 regions from genomic DNA. High-throughput TRB CDR3 sequencing was performed on an Illumina HiSeq system. The original pipeline was this. The immunoSEQ software was used to analyze sequencing reads, and nonproductive sequences containing premature stops or frame-shifts were removed. Clonality of the repertoire was calculated as one minus Shannon entropy normalized by log2 of the number of unique productive sequences. In TCRdb, the immuneACCESS table is reduced to in-frame sequences with V and J assigned. These tables do not hold every clone; where another copy was compared, an unresolved V gene accounts for under half, and the others remain unexplained. V and J calls and clone size come straight from that table; D and trimming were deduced from the DNA. The table for this sample lists roughly 5,000 clones; around 74% of them were counted only once. The ten largest account for roughly 8.8% of the sample.

Selected pancreatic ductal adenocarcinoma patients had undergone surgery without neoadjuvant therapy. Right after surgery, resected tumor tissue went into ice-cold media, and part of that tissue was flash frozen for DNA and RNA. Using the DNeasy Blood and Tissue Kit with Proteinase K and RNase treatment, genomic DNA was extracted from over 5 PBMC and under ten flash-frozen tumor specimens. Results and caveats for the whole study, not just this receptor: Blood samples had more total productive templates and about 8-fold more unique clonotypes than tumor samples. Tumor versus blood clonality comparisons may be biased because tumors are enriched in CD45RO+ effector rather than naive T cells, biasing toward lower diversity. No significant difference in T-cell clonality was found between tumor and blood, with mean clonality of approximately 0.11 in tumors and approximately 0.07 in blood. Because inoperable disease is present at presentation in most pancreatic cancer patients, the resected cohort was biased toward the minority with early-stage disease.

The germline V gene (reference sequence) gives CDR1 as SGHNT and CDR2 as YYREEE. The CDR3 has 15 amino acids, counting the end cysteine and phenylalanine. Only CDR3 DNA remains: 45 bases, in frame from the first base. Trimming takes 3 bases from V and 1 base from J, and the germline ends sit 13 bases apart. As concerns this clone: Its antigen has not been determined. It has no much larger one-base neighbor in the sample; base qualities were not kept.

The sequence joins TRBV5-4 to TRBJ1-2; no confident D gene assignment can be made. Material for sequencing was pancreatic tumor tissue. The receptor comes from a human donor with pancreatic ductal adenocarcinoma. The CDR3 corresponds to CASSSMSGINYGYTF. Here is the DNA: TGTGCCAGCAGCTCCATGTCGGGGATTAACTATGGCTACACCTTC.